This T cell receptor beta chain was identified in a study of cytomegalovirus exposure and HLA in healthy donors. Regarding the study as a whole: For cytomegalovirus status, the classifier reportedly gave diagnoses with high specificity and sensitivity. Cytomegalovirus-associated TCR beta chains were listed, numbering around 150. As a later analysis showed, several of the most significant clusters appeared to be linked to common viral pathogens. In an earlier analysis, most TCR beta V segments were productive about 90% or about 30% of the time.

In the case of this clone: Antigen unknown.

A multiplex PCR was run with 60 Vbeta primers and 13 Jbeta primers. Produced via immunoSEQ multiplex PCR; TCRdb's table is partial and in-frame only. The sample shows 110,000 or so clones, more than 75% of them seen only once. Sequencing was carried out using PBMCs. This sequence originates from a woman aged 40 to 50 in good health and CMV-seropositive.

The CDR3 region has the DNA TGTGCCATCAGTGCCCCTGGGACTGGGGAAACCGGGGAGCTGTTTTTT. Residues: CAISAPGTGETGELFF. This sequence joins TRBV10-3 and TRBJ2-2, with D tentatively TRBD2 (6 bases). The CDR3 has 16 amino acids. Germline V gene data show CDR1 as ENHRY and CDR2 as SYGVKD. V was trimmed by 4 bases and J by 5 bases, leaving 17 bases between them.